Below are 3 T cell receptor beta chains sequenced from a single sample in a study of control samples from healthy donors and cancer patients. Profiling relied on immunoSEQ multiplex PCR, and the TCRdb table lists in-frame clones only, not all of them. The sample shows about 53,000 clones, about 85% of them seen only once. The sequenced sample was PBMCs. The receptors were sampled from a man aged 55-75 years with head and neck cancer.

The chain uses TRBV7-8 and TRBJ1-5; D is unclear. The CDR3 runs to 13 residues. Germline assignment: CDR1 SGHVS and CDR2 FQNEAQ. Trimming took off 3 bases at V and 7 bases at J, with 10 bases between the two ends. CDR3 nucleotides: TGTGCCAGCAGCTTGGAGAGGCCCCAGCCCCAGCATTTT. Protein: CASSLERPQPQHF. Combining the CDR3 with reference TRBV7-8 and TRBJ1-5 gives the whole variable domain GAGVSQSPRYKVAKRGQDVALRCDPISGHVSLFWYQQALGQGPEFLTYFQNEAQLDKSGLPSDRFFAERPEGSVSTLKIQRTQQEDSAVYLCASSLERPQPQHFGDGTRLSIL.

The V and J genes are TRBV9 and TRBJ2-7, with D unclear. The V gene lost 0 bases and the J gene lost 1 base, with 14 bases spanning the gap. In germline, CDR1 is SGDLS, CDR2 YYNGEE. The CDR3 loop spans 16 amino acids. The DNA of the CDR3 is TGTGCCAGCAGCGTAGGCCCCGACATCGGGTCCTACGAGCAGTACTTC. Its translation is CASSVGPDIGSYEQYF.

This chain connects TRBV28 to TRBJ1-2; perhaps TRBD1 as D (6 bases). The V and J ends lost 6 bases and 4 bases respectively, with 12 bases between them. Germline values: CDR1 MDHEN, CDR2 SYDVKM. The CDR3 is made up of 13 amino acids. The CDR3 DNA reads as TGTGCCAGCAGAGTTGACAGGTCCTATGGCTACACCTTC. As protein: CASRVDRSYGYTF.